This T cell receptor (beta chain) was retrieved from a study of blood T cell repertoires in COVID-19. Whole-study context: The United States, Italy and Spain provided the acute and convalescent COVID-19 samples. Nucleic acid was either cDNA or gDNA, and it came from T cells, B-cell-depleted T cells, or PBMCs.

This clone was detected a few times. Under the authors' procedure: From reference gene primer amplification, estimates of nucleated cell counts were derived. The assay was immunoSEQ multiplex PCR, and TCRdb's table has in-frame clones only and misses some. V and J calls plus clone size are reproduced from that table; the DNA served to infer D and trimming. Here the sample spans approximately 98,000 clones, 82% being singletons. The CDR3 covers 17 residues. With 3 bases clipped from V and 0 bases from J, the junction kept 4 bases outside the gene matches. The germline V gene has CDR1 SGHAT and CDR2 FQNNGV.

Sequencing input: peripheral blood. The clonotype originates from a man older than 75 with acute or convalescent COVID-19. The chain has TRBV11-2 and TRBJ2-7; 14 bases are a match to TRBD2. The CDR3 region has the DNA TGTGCCAGCAGCTTCACCGGGACTAGCGGGAGCTCCTACGAGCAGTACTTC. Translating gives CASSFTGTSGSSYEQYF.